Given below is one T cell receptor beta chain in context. This entry comes from a study of blood T cell repertoires in COVID-19. The CDR3 runs 12 residues. Deletions cut 5 bases from V and 6 bases from J, with 8 bases between. Germline values: CDR1 MNHEY, CDR2 SVGEGT. Using immunoSEQ multiplex PCR, the repertoire was profiled, and TCRdb retains in-frame clones only, with some absent. The sample includes roughly 79,000 clones, 84% of them seen just once. This TCR came from a man in his fifties or sixties with acute or convalescent COVID-19. The gene calls are TRBV6-2 or TRBV6-3 and TRBJ1-5; possibly TRBD1 for D (5 bases). The specimen was peripheral blood. The CDR3 spells CASSRGFQPQHF. Written as DNA, the CDR3 is TGTGCCAGCAGTAGGGGTTTTCAGCCCCAGCATTTT.